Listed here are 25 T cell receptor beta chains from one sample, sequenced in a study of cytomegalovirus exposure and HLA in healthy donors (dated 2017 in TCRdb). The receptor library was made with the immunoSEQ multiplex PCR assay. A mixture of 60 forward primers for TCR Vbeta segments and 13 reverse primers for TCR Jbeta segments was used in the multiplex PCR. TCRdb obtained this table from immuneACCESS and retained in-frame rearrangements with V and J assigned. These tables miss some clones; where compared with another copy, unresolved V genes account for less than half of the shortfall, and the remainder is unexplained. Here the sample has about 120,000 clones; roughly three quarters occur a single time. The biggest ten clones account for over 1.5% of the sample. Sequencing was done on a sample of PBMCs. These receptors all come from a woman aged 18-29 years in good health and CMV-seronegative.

The CDR3 loop reads CASSLGIRFQETQYF. The CDR3 bases are TGTGCCAGCAGCTTAGGTATACGGTTTCAAGAGACCCAGTACTTC. This sequence joins TRBV7-2 and TRBJ2-5; D is uncertain. This CDR3 contains 15 residues. Germline loops: CDR1 SGHTA, CDR2 FQGNSA. Trimming took 1 base from V and 2 from J, leaving 11 bases between them.

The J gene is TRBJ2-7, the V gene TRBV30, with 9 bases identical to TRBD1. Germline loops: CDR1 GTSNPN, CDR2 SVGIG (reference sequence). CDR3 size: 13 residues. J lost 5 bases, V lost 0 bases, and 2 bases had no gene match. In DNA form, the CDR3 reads TGTGCCTGGAGTGTACAGGGGGCAAACGAGCAGTACTTC. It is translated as CAWSVQGANEQYF.

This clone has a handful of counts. CDR3 nucleotides: TGTGCCAGCAGAACCCGGGGAGGGTCCGAGGAGCCCCAGCATTTT. It translates to CASRTRGGSEEPQHF. V usage is TRBV6-1 and J usage is TRBJ1-5; D is uncertain. The CDR3 runs 15 residues. V was trimmed by 6 bases and J by 8 bases, leaving 20 bases between them. Per the germline V gene, CDR1 is MNHNS and CDR2 is SASEGT.

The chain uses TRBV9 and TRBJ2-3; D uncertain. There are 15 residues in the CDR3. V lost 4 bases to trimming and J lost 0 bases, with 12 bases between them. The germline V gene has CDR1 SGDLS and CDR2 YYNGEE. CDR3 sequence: CASSPTLSSTDTQYF. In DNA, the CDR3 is TGTGCCAGCAGCCCTACGCTTTCGAGCACAGATACGCAGTATTTT.

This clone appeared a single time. The CDR3 sequence: CASSVNLAGDQETQYF. CDR3 nucleotide sequence: TGTGCCAGCAGTGTAAATCTAGCGGGGGATCAAGAGACCCAGTACTTC. V usage is TRBV2 and J usage is TRBJ2-5; TRBD2 matches 10 bases. The length of the CDR3 is 16 residues. Germline V lookup: CDR1 SNHLY, CDR2 FYNNEI. Trimming removed 4 bases from V and 2 bases from J; junction bases left unmatched: 7.

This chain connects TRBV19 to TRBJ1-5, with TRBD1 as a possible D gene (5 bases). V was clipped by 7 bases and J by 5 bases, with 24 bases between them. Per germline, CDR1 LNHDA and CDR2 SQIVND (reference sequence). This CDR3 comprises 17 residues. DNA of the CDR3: TGTGCCAGTACCTCATGGCGGGGACGACAAGGGCATCAGCCCCAGCATTTT. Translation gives CASTSWRGRQGHQPQHF.

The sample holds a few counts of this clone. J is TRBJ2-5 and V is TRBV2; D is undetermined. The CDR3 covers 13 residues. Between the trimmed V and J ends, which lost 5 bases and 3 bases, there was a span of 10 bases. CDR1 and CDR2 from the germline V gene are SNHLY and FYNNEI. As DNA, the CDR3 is TGTGCCAGCAGTAGCGCTACTAAAGAGACCCAGTACTTC. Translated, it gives CASSSATKETQYF. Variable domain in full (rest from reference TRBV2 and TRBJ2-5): EPEVTQTPSHQVTQMGQEVILRCVPISNHLYFYWYRQILGQKVEFLVSFYNNEISEKSEIFDDQFSVERPDGSNFTLKIRSTKLEDSAMYFCASSSATKETQYFGPGTRLLVL.

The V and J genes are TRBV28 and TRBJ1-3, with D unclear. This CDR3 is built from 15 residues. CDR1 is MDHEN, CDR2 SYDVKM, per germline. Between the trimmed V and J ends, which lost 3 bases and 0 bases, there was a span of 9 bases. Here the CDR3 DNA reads TGTGCCAGCAGTTTCGACACAGCCTCTGGAAACACCATATATTTT. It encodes CASSFDTASGNTIYF. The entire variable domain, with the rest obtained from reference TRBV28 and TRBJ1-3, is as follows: DVKVTQSSRYLVKRTGEKVFLECVQDMDHENMFWYRQDPGLGLRLIYFSYDVKMKEKGDIPEGYSVSREKKERFSLILESASTNQTSMYLCASSFDTASGNTIYFGEGSWLTVV.

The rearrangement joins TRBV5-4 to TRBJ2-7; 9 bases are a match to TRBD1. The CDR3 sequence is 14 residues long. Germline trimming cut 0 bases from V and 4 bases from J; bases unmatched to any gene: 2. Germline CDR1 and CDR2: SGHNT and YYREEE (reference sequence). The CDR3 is CASSLGDRGYEQYF. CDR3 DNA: TGTGCCAGCAGCTTGGGAGACAGGGGGTACGAGCAGTACTTC.

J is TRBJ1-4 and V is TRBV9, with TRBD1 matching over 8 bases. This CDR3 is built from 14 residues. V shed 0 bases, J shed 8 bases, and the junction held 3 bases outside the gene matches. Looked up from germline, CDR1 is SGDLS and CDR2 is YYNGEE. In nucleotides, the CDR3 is TGTGCCAGCAGCGTAGGGACAGGGCTCGAAAAACTGTTTTTT. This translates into CASSVGTGLEKLFF.

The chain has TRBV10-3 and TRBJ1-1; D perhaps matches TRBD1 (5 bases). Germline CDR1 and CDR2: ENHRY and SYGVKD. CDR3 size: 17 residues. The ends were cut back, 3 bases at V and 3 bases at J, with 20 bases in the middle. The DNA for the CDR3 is TGTGCCATCAGTGAAACGGCAGGTGGGATAGGGGACACTGAAGCTTTCTTT. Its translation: CAISETAGGIGDTEAFF.

CDR3 loop: CASSQSPPSGAPYEQYF. The CDR3, as DNA: TGCGCCAGCAGCCAGTCGCCCCCTAGCGGTGCCCCCTACGAGCAGTACTTC. The chain uses TRBV4-1 and TRBJ2-7; TRBD2 matches at 7 bases. Per the germline V gene, CDR1 is MGHRA and CDR2 is YSYEKL. V lost 3 bases to trimming and J lost 2 bases; unmatched junction nucleotides: 13. The CDR3 is 17 amino acids.

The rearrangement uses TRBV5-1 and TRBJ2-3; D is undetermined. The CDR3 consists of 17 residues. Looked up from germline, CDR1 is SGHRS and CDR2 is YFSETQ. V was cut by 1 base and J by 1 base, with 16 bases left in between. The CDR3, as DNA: TGCGCCAGCAGCTTGTTAACGCGGCCGACCGGCACAGATACGCAGTATTTT. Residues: CASSLLTRPTGTDTQYF.

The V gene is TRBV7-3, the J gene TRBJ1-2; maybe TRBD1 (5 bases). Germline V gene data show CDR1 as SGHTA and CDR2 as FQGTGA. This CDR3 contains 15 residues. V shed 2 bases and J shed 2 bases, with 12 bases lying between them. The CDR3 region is CASSLFRGPNYGYTF. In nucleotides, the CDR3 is TGTGCCAGCAGCTTATTTAGGGGCCCGAACTATGGCTACACCTTC.

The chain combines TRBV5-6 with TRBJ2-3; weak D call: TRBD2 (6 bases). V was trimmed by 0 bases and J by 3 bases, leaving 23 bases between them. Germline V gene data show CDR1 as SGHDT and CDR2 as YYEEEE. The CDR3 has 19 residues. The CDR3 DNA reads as TGTGCCAGCAGCTTGGTAACTGGGGCTAGCGTAGAGATAACAGATACGCAGTATTTT. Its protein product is CASSLVTGASVEITDTQYF. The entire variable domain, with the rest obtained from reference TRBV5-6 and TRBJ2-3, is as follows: DAGVTQSPTHLIKTRGQQVTLRCSPKSGHDTVSWYQQALGQGPQFIFQYYEEEERQRGNFPDRFSGHQFPNYSSELNVNALLLGDSALYLCASSLVTGASVEITDTQYFGPGTRLTVL.

The CDR3 spells CANARVGGGSYEQYF. DNA of the CDR3: TGTGCCAACGCCAGGGTCGGCGGGGGGTCCTACGAGCAGTACTTC. This chain connects TRBV4-2 to TRBJ2-7; 8 positions agree with TRBD2. The CDR3 is made up of 15 amino acids. After removal of 10 bases from V and 1 base from J, the junction contained 12 bases not matched to a gene. Germline lookup yields CDR1 LGHNA and CDR2 YNFKEQ.

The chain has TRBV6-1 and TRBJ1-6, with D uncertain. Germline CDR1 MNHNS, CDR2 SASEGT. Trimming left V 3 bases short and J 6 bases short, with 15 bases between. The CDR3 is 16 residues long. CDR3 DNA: TGTGCCAGCAGTGACATATTGAGTGTTTTTAATTCACCCCTCCACTTT. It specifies CASSDILSVFNSPLHF.

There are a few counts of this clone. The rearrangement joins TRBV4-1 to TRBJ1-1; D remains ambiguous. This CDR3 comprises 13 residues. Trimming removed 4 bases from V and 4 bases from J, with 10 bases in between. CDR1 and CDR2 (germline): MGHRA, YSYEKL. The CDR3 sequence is CASSRPAGTEAFF. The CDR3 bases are TGCGCCAGCAGCCGCCCAGCAGGCACTGAAGCTTTCTTT.

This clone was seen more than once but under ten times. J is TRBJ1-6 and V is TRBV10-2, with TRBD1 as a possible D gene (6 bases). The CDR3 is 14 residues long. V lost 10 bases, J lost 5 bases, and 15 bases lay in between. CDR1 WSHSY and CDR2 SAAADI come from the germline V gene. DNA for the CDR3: TGCGCCACCTTACGACAGGCCAATAATTCACCCCTCCACTTT. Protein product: CATLRQANNSPLHF.

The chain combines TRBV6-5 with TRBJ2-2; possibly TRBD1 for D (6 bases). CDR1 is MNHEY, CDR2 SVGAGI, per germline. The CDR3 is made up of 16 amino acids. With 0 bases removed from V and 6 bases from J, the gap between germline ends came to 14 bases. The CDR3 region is CASSYSRRQGSGELFF. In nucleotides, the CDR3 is TGTGCCAGCAGTTACTCCCGGCGTCAGGGGTCCGGGGAGCTGTTTTTT.

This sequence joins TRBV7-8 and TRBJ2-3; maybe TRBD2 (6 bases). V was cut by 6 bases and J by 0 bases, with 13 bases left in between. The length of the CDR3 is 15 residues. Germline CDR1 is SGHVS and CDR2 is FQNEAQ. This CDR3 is CASSLSGLSTDTQYF. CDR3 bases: TGTGCCAGCAGTCTAAGCGGGCTCAGCACAGATACGCAGTATTTT.

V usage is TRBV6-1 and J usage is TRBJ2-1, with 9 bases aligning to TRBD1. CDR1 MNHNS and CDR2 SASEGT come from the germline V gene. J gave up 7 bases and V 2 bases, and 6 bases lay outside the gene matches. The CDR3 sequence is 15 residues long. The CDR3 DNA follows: TGTGCCAGCAGTGAAAAGGGACAGGGTAGGAATGAGCAGTTCTTC. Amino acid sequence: CASSEKGQGRNEQFF.

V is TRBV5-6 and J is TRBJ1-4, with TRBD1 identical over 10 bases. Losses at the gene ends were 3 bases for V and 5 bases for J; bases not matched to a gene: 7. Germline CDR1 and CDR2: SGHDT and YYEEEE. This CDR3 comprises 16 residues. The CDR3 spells CASSSPDRGQNEKLFF. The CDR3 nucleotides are TGTGCCAGCAGCTCGCCCGACAGGGGGCAGAATGAAAAACTGTTTTTT.

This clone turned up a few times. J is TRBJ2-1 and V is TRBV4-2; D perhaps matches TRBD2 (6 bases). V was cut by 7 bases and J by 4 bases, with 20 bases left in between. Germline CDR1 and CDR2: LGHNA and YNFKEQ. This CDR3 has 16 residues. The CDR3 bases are TGTGCCAGCACCGGGGTTAGCGGCTCACGATACAATGAGCAGTTCTTC. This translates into CASTGVSGSRYNEQFF.

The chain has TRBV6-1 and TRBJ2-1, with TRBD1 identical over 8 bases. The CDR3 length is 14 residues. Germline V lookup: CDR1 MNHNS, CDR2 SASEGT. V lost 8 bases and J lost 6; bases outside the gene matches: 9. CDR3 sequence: CASGEDRVSNEQFF. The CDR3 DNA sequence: TGTGCCAGCGGCGAGGACAGGGTAAGCAATGAGCAGTTCTTC.